The 24 T cell receptor beta chains reported below all come from one sample, sequenced in a study of T-cell memory formation after mild COVID-19 (dated by TCRdb to about 2021). The protocol used for the library was 5' RACE. TCRdb names Illumina NovaSeq 6000 as the instrument used. TCRdb applied fastp at Q25 and MiXCR to the public reads, then kept only in-frame beta chains. Rows with a matching CDR3 protein are joined into one entry that keeps the most common DNA and genes. Present in this sample are about 50,000 distinct CDR3 sequences, 9.3% of which were seen just once. 12% of the sample is held by the ten biggest clonotypes. The material sequenced was PBMCs or a T cell subset sorted from them (not recorded which). Receptor source: an adult woman who had mild COVID-19 (a few samples of this study predate the infection). The sample titles of this study are shuffled in the database, so cell type and time point are left out; the donor was told from shared clones.

The rearrangement links TRBV24-1 to TRBJ2-3; TRBD2 is a possible D gene (6 bases). The V gene's germline CDR1 is KGHDR and CDR2 SFDVKD. The CDR3 spans 16 residues. Trimming removed 4 bases at V and 0 bases at J, with 13 bases between. The CDR3 coding sequence is TGTGCCACCAGTGACCCGACTAGGCCGAGCACAGATACGCAGTATTTT. Its protein product is CATSDPTRPSTDTQYF.

In this sample, this clonotype turned up many times. V is TRBV29-1 and J is TRBJ2-1, with a tentative D call TRBD2 (6 bases). The CDR3 has 11 amino acids. Germline lookup yields CDR1 SQVTM and CDR2 ANQGSEA. The CDR3 region has the DNA TGCGCAGGGAGGCGGGCCTTTGAGCAGTTCTTC. It yields the protein CAGRRAFEQFF.

This clonotype was recorded many times. The genes are TRBV4-1 and TRBJ2-7, with TRBD1 as a possible D gene (6 bases). This CDR3 is built from 15 residues. Germline V gene data show CDR1 as MGHRA and CDR2 as YSYEKL. The ends were cut back, 1 base at V and 2 bases at J, with 12 bases in the middle. In DNA, the CDR3 is TGCGCCAGCAGCCAAGGGGAACAGGGTCCCTACGAGCAGTACTTC. Amino acid sequence: CASSQGEQGPYEQYF.

This clonotype was detected many times. The chain joins TRBV5-1 to TRBJ1-1, with D tentatively TRBD1 (5 bases). The germline gives CDR1 SGHRS, CDR2 YFSETQ. The CDR3 totals 13 residues. The V gene lost 3 bases and the J gene lost 7 bases, with 13 bases spanning the gap. CDR3 residues: CASSSPGTLEAFF. CDR3 DNA sequence: TGCGCCAGCAGCTCCCCAGGGACCCTTGAAGCTTTCTTT.

The chain has TRBV19 and TRBJ2-2; D unclear. The CDR3 is made up of 15 amino acids. V lost 5 bases and J lost 4, with 14 bases in between. Germline V gene data show CDR1 as LNHDA and CDR2 as SQIVND (reference sequence). CDR3 coding DNA: TGTGCCAGTAGTGTACACGGGTCGCTCACCGGGGAGCTGTTTTTT. Translation: CASSVHGSLTGELFF.

In this sample, this clonotype turned up many times. The chain joins TRBV7-9 to TRBJ1-2; TRBD1 might be the D (5 bases). Germline V gene sequence: CDR1 SEHNR, CDR2 FQNEAQ (reference sequence). V lost 7 bases to trimming and J lost 8 bases, with 17 bases between them. CDR3 length: 13 residues. This CDR3 reads CASTFSQGQGYTF. The CDR3 DNA is TGTGCCAGCACCTTCTCTCAGGGTCAAGGCTACACCTTC.

The gene calls are TRBV5-1 and TRBJ2-7; the match to TRBD2 covers 12 bases. The trim removed 0 bases at V and 3 bases at J, leaving 10 bases unmatched. Germline CDR1 is SGHRS and CDR2 is YFSETQ. The CDR3 extends over 18 amino acids. The CDR3, as DNA: TGCGCCAGCAGCTTGGTGTCTAGCGGGAGGGCCAATGGCTACGAGCAGTACTTC. Its protein is CASSLVSSGRANGYEQYF.

Only a few counts were recorded for this clonotype. The V call is TRBV7-2, the J call TRBJ2-7, with 10 bases aligning to TRBD2. CDR3 length equals 19 residues. Germline V gene data show CDR1 as SGHTA and CDR2 as FQGNSA. The V segment lost 3 bases and the J segment 2 bases; nucleotides outside the gene matches: 16. In nucleotides, the CDR3 is TGTGCCAGCAGCTTTCGACTAGCGGGTAGAAGATTAGATACCTACGAGCAGTACTTC. Protein: CASSFRLAGRRLDTYEQYF.

This clonotype was seen more than once but under ten times. The V call is TRBV15, the J call TRBJ1-6, with 12 bases matching TRBD1. This CDR3 region has 17 residues. In germline, CDR1 is LNHNV, CDR2 YYDKDF (reference sequence). V lost 1 base, J lost 7 bases, and 5 bases stayed unmatched. The CDR3 protein is CATSRGGQGARNSPLHF. In DNA form, the CDR3 reads TGTGCCACCAGCAGAGGGGGACAGGGGGCGCGAAATTCACCCCTCCACTTT.

On this clonotype itself: No DNA is shown, since the ends of the CDR3 on it are uncertain; the CDR3 is the one TCRdb lists. The V gene is TRBV24-1, the J gene TRBJ2-1; TRBD1 was called by the table and not checked on the DNA. Per germline, CDR1 KGHDR and CDR2 SFDVKD. 13 amino acids form the CDR3, both terminal residues included. The CDR3 here is CATSVPGMEEQFF.

This clonotype occurred many times. This chain uses TRBV20-1 with TRBJ2-2; D not certain. The germline V and J ends were trimmed by 3 bases and 4 bases, with 15 bases remaining between them. CDR1 and CDR2 from the germline V gene are DFQATT and SNEGSKA (reference sequence). This CDR3 is built from 15 residues. For the CDR3, the DNA is TGCAGTGCTAGGGTGGGTTCTCGGGCCACCGGGGAGCTGTTTTTT. Amino acids: CSARVGSRATGELFF.

As to this clonotype: Lacking the conserved final phenylalanine or tryptophan, this CDR3 likely reflects a read error. The chain links TRBV20-1 to TRBJ1-1; a weak D match, TRBD1 (6 bases). The germline V gene has CDR1 DFQATT and CDR2 SNEGSKA (reference sequence). This CDR3 has 13 residues. V was trimmed by 5 bases and J by 0 bases, leaving 10 bases between them. The CDR3 DNA follows: TGCAGTGCTTCGACAGGAATGAACACTGAAGCTTTCCTT. It specifies CSASTGMNTEAFL.

The CDR3 DNA is TGTGCCAGCGCTAACGACAGGCGCTATGGCTACACCTTC. Translating gives CASANDRRYGYTF. V gene TRBV2 combines with J gene TRBJ1-2; maybe TRBD1 (6 bases). Germline lookup yields CDR1 SNHLY and CDR2 FYNNEI. The CDR3 is 13 amino acids. V shed 8 bases and J shed 4 bases, with 14 bases lying between them.

This clonotype was counted a few times. The V and J genes are TRBV5-1 and TRBJ2-5; no firm D call. The CDR3 is 14 amino acids. Deletions cut 3 bases from V and 4 bases from J, with 13 bases between. Per germline, CDR1 SGHRS and CDR2 YFSETQ. The CDR3 bases are TGCGCCAGCAGCTCTTGGGTGGGCCTAGAGACCCAGTACTTC. Its protein is CASSSWVGLETQYF.

The genes are TRBV29-1 and TRBJ2-1; tentative D call: TRBD1 (6 bases). Germline CDR1 reads SQVTM; CDR2 reads ANQGSEA. CDR3 size: 14 residues. The V end lost 5 bases, the J end lost 0 bases, and 11 bases lay between the germline ends. The DNA for the CDR3 is TGCAGCGTTTTAGACAGGAGCTCCTACAATGAGCAGTTCTTC. Residues: CSVLDRSSYNEQFF.

This clonotype was recorded many times. The V gene is TRBV7-8, the J gene TRBJ2-2; unclear D gene. Germline loops: CDR1 SGHVS, CDR2 FQNEAQ. V was clipped by 0 bases and J by 7 bases, with 18 bases between them. The CDR3 has 17 residues. In DNA form, the CDR3 reads TGTGCCAGCAGCTTAGCTGCTTCCGGAGTGGGTAGCGGGGAGCTGTTTTTT. Translation gives CASSLAASGVGSGELFF.

This clonotype was seen repeatedly, ten times or more. The chain couples TRBV5-1 to TRBJ2-1; 9 bases align to TRBD1. Germline CDR1 reads SGHRS; CDR2 reads YFSETQ. V lost 4 bases to trimming and J lost 8 bases; unmatched junction nucleotides: 7. This CDR3 spans 14 amino acids. The CDR3 sequence: CASSPTGTGHEQFF. The CDR3 DNA reads TGCGCCAGCAGCCCCACCGGGACAGGGCATGAGCAGTTCTTC.

The sample holds many counts of this clonotype. Sequence at one end of the junction differs from germline and may be a read error. V is TRBV7-7 and J is TRBJ2-1, with D perhaps assigned TRBD1 or TRBD2 (5 bases each). Germline V gene lookup returns CDR1 SSHAT and CDR2 FNYEAQ (reference sequence). This CDR3 spans 13 amino acids. For the CDR3, the DNA is TGTGCTAGCAGCTTAGCGCCCAGGGATGAGCAGTTCTTC. The encoded protein is CASSLAPRDEQFF. Full variable domain (missing parts from reference TRBV7-7 and TRBJ2-1): GAGVSQSPRYKVTKRGQDVTLRCDPISSHATLYWYQQALGQGPEFLTYFNYEAQPDKSGLPSDRFSAERPEGSISTLTIQRTEQRDSAMYRCASSLAPRDEQFFGPGTRLTVL.

This clonotype was counted only a few times. The chain uses TRBV28 and TRBJ2-7; 12 bases are shared with TRBD2. The germline V gene encodes CDR1 MDHEN and CDR2 SYDVKM. The CDR3 contains 18 residues. V shed 3 bases and J 3 bases; nucleotides not matched to a gene: 12. Here the CDR3 reads CASSLGPPGLAGRYEQYF. In nucleotides, the CDR3 is TGTGCCAGCAGTTTGGGCCCCCCGGGACTAGCGGGCCGCTACGAGCAGTACTTC.

This clonotype was picked up many times. V gene TRBV6-5 combines with J gene TRBJ1-1, with a weak D call TRBD1 (6 bases). The V gene's germline CDR1 is MNHEY and CDR2 SVGAGI. The V end was cut by 0 bases, the J end by 1 base, with 9 bases between. CDR3 length equals 15 residues. The CDR3 loop is CASSYSDRANTEAFF. The CDR3 DNA follows: TGTGCCAGCAGTTACTCGGACAGAGCGAACACTGAAGCTTTCTTT.

This clonotype occurred a few times. The rearrangement joins TRBV5-1 to TRBJ2-1; 8 nucleotides agree with TRBD1. This CDR3 region has 13 residues. Unmatched junction bases numbered 9, after V lost 7 bases and J lost 9 bases. Germline V lookup: CDR1 SGHRS, CDR2 YFSETQ. In nucleotides, the CDR3 is TGCGCCAGCTCTGGACAGGGAACGGGTGAGCAGTTCTTC. It codes for CASSGQGTGEQFF.

This clonotype was seen only a few times. The V gene is TRBV7-2, the J gene TRBJ2-6, with 9 bases fitting TRBD2. Germline V CDR1 and CDR2: SGHTA, FQGNSA. Trimming took 5 bases from V and 4 from J; bases not matched to a gene: 15. There are 19 residues in the CDR3. The CDR3 DNA sequence: TGTGCCAGCAGCCTTAGGGCTAGCGGGACCCAGGGAGGGGCCAACGTCCTGACTTTC. Its translation: CASSLRASGTQGGANVLTF.

The rearrangement uses TRBV25-1 and TRBJ2-1, with a possible D match to TRBD2 (6 bases). CDR1 MGHDK and CDR2 SYGVNS come from the germline V gene. V was shortened by 4 bases and J by 7 bases, with 23 bases between the two germline ends. CDR3 length equals 17 residues. The CDR3 loop is CASSVPMGAGPWNEQFF. CDR3 DNA: TGTGCCAGCAGTGTCCCCATGGGTGCGGGACCATGGAATGAGCAGTTCTTC. The complete variable domain, with remaining parts taken from reference TRBV25-1 and TRBJ2-1, reads EADIYQTPRYLVIGTGKKITLECSQTMGHDKMYWYQQDPGMELHLIHYSYGVNSTEKGDLSSESTVSRIRTEHFPLTLESARPSHTSQYLCASSVPMGAGPWNEQFFGPGTRLTVL.

This clonotype was seen more than once but under ten times. The V gene is TRBV28, the J gene TRBJ2-1; 13 nucleotides line up with TRBD2. V gave up 6 bases and J gave up 9 bases; unmatched junction bases: 8. The CDR3 has 15 residues. Per the germline V gene, CDR1 is MDHEN and CDR2 is SYDVKM. This chain's CDR3 is CASRILAGGSSEQFF. Written as DNA, the CDR3 is TGTGCCAGCAGAATACTAGCGGGAGGGTCTAGTGAGCAGTTCTTC.